This TCR beta chain was recorded in a study of identifying expanded T cells in peripheral blood. Study results and caveats: About 1.2 clones differed between technical replicates, versus around 16 and 19 over time. Clone count variance between roughly 2-week samples rose with total template count.

CDR1 SGHKS and CDR2 YYEKEE come from the germline V gene (reference sequence). The length of the CDR3 is 14 residues. The V end lost 7 bases, the J end lost 5 bases, and 16 bases lay between the germline ends. This clone was observed a single time. Antigen specificity is unknown. TCRdb keeps only in-frame clones here, not all; method: immunoSEQ multiplex PCR. The data hold about 91,000 clones, with around nine tenths observed a single time. Healthy donors had no documented immune events, such as infections, while sampled. Input material: blood. The source of this sequence is a person aged 18 to 75 in good health. This chain joins TRBV5-5 and TRBJ1-3; D is unresolved. CDR3 in amino acids: CASSPASSRNTIYF. The CDR3 nucleotides are TGTGCCAGCTCTCCAGCTAGTAGTCGAAACACCATATATTTT.